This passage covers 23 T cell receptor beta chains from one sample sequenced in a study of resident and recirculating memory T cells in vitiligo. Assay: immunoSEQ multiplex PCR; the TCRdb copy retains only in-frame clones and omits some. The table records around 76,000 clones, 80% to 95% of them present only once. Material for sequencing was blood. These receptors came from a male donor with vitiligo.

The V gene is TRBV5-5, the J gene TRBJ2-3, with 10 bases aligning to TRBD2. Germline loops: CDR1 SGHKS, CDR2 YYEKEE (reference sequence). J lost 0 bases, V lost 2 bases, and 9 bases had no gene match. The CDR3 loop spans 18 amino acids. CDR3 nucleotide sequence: TGTGCCAGCAGCTTTAGAGCGGGGGGGCCCTCTAGCACAGATACGCAGTATTTT. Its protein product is CASSFRAGGPSSTDTQYF.

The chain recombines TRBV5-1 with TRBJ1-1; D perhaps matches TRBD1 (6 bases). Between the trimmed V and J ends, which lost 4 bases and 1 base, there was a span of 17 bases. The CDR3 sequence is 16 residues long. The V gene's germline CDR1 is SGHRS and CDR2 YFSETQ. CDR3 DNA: TGCGCCAGCAGCCTCGCGACAGGACGGCAGAACACTGAAGCTTTCTTT. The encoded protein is CASSLATGRQNTEAFF.

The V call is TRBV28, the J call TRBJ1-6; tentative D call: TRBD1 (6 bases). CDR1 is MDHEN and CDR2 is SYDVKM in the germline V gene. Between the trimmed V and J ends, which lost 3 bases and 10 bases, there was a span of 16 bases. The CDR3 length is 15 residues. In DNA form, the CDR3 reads TGTGCCAGCAGTTTGGGAGGGACAACAGGGTCACCCCTCCACTTT. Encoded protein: CASSLGGTTGSPLHF. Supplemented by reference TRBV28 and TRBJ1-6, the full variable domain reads DVKVTQSSRYLVKRTGEKVFLECVQDMDHENMFWYRQDPGLGLRLIYFSYDVKMKEKGDIPEGYSVSREKKERFSLILESASTNQTSMYLCASSLGGTTGSPLHFGNGTRLTVT.

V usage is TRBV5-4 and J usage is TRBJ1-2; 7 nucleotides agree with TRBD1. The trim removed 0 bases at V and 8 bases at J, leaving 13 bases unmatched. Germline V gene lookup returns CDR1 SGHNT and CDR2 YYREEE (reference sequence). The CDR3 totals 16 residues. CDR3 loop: CASSLGKGADGMGYTF. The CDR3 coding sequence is TGTGCCAGCAGCTTGGGAAAGGGGGCGGATGGAATGGGCTACACCTTC.

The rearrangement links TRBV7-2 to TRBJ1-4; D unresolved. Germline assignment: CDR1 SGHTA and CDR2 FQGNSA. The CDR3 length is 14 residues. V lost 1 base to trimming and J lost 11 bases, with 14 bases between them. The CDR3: CASSLGTLGGKLFF. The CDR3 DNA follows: TGTGCCAGCAGCTTAGGGACCCTAGGAGGGAAACTGTTTTTT.

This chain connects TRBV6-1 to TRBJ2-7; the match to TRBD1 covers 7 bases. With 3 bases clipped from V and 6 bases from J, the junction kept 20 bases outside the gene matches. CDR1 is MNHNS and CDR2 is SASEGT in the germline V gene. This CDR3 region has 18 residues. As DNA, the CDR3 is TGTGCCAGCAGTGACCCACCCCTGAACAGGGGCCGAGGGGGCGAGCAGTACTTC. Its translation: CASSDPPLNRGRGGEQYF.

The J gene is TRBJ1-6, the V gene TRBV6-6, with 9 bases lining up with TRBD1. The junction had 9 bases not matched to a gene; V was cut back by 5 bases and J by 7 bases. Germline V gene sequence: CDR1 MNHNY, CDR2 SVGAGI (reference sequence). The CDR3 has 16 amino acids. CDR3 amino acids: CASSLTQGARNSPLHF. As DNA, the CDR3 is TGTGCCAGCAGTCTGACACAGGGGGCGCGGAATTCACCCCTCCACTTT.

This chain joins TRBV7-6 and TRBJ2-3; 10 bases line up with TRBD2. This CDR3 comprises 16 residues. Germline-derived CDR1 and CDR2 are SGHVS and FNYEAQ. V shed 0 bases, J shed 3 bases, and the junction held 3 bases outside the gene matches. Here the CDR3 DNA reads TGTGCCAGCAGCTTAGCGTATAGCGGGGGGACAGATACGCAGTATTTT. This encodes CASSLAYSGGTDTQYF.

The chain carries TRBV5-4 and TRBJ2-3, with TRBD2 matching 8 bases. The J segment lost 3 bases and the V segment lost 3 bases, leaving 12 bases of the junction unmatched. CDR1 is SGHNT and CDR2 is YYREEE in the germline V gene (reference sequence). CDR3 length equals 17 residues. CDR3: CASSSYKGGGITDTQYF. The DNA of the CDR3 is TGTGCCAGCAGCTCGTATAAGGGCGGGGGGATAACAGATACGCAGTATTTT.

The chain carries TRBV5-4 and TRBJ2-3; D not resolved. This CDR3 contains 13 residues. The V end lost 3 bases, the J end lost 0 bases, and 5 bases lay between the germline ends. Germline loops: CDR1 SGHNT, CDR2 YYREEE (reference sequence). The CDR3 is CASSSVSTDTQYF. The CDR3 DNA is TGTGCCAGCAGCTCGGTTAGCACAGATACGCAGTATTTT.

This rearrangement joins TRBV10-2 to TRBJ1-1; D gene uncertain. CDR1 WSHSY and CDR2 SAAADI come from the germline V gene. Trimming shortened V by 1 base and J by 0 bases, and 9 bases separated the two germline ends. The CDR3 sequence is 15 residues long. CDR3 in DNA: TGCGCCAGCAGTGAGTTCCAGGCGATGAACACTGAAGCTTTCTTT. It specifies CASSEFQAMNTEAFF.

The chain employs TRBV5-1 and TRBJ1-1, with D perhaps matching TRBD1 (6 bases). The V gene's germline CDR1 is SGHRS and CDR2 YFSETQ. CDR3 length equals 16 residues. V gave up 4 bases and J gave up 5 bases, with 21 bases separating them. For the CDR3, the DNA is TGCGCCAGCAGCCGACGTACGCGCCCACAGGGAACTGAAGCTTTCTTT. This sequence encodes CASSRRTRPQGTEAFF.

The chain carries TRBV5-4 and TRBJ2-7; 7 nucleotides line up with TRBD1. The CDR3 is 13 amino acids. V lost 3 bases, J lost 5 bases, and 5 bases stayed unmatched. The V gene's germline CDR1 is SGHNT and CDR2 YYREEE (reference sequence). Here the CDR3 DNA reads TGTGCCAGCAGCTCTGACAGGGACGACGAGCAGTACTTC. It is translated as CASSSDRDDEQYF.

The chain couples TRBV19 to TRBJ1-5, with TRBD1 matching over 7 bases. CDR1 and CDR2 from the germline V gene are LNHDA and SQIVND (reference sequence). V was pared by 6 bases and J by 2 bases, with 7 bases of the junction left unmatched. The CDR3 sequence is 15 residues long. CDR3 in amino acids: CASRPTGYGNQPQHF. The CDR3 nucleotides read TGTGCCAGTAGGCCGACAGGGTACGGCAATCAGCCCCAGCATTTT. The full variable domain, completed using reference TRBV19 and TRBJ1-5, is DGGITQSPKYLFRKEGQNVTLSCEQNLNHDAMYWYRQDPGQGLRLIYYSQIVNDFQKGDIAEGYSVSREKKESFPLTVTSAQKNPTAFYLCASRPTGYGNQPQHFGDGTRLSIL.

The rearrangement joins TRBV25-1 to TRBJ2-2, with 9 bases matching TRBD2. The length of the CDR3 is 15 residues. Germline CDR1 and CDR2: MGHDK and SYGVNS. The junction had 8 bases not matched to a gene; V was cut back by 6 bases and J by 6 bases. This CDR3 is CASREAGTSSGELFF. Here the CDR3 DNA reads TGTGCCAGCAGAGAAGCCGGGACTAGCTCCGGGGAGCTGTTTTTT.

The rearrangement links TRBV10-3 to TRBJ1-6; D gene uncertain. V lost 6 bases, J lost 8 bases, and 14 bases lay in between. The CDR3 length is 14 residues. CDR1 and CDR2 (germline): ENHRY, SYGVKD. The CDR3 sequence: CAIRPREADSPLHF. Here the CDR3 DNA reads TGTGCCATCAGGCCGCGGGAGGCGGATTCACCCCTCCACTTT.

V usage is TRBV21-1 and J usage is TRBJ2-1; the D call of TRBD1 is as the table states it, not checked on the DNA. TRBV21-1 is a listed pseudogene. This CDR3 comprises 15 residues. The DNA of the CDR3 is TGTGCCAGCAGCCCTCGACAGGGGGTAAACAATGAGCAGTTCTTC. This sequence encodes CASSPRQGVNNEQFF.

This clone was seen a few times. The CDR3 spells CASSLTGGGNQPQHF. The CDR3 nucleotides are TGTGCCAGTAGCCTGACAGGGGGTGGCAATCAGCCCCAGCATTTT. V gene TRBV19 combines with J gene TRBJ1-5; 9 nucleotides line up with TRBD1. In germline, CDR1 is LNHDA, CDR2 SQIVND (reference sequence). Germline trimming cut 6 bases from V and 2 bases from J; bases unmatched to any gene: 5. CDR3 length: 15 amino acids.

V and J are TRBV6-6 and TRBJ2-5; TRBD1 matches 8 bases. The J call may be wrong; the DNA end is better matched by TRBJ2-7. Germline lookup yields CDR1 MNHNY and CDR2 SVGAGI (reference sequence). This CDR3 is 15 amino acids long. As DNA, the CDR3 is TGTGCCAGCAGGAACCAGGGGGCTGGGGCCTACGAGCAGTACTTC. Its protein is CASRNQGAGAYEQYF.

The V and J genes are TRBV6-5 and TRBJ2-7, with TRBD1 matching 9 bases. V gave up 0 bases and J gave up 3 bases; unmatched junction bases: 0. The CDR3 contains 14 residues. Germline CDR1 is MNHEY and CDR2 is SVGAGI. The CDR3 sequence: CASSYSTGGYEQYF. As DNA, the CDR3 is TGTGCCAGCAGTTACTCGACAGGGGGCTACGAGCAGTACTTC.

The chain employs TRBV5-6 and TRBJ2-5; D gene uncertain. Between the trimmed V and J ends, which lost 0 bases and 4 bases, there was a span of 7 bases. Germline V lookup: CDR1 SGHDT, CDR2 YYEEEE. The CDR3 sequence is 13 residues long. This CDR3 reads CASSLGQRETQYF. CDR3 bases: TGTGCCAGCAGCTTGGGGCAACGAGAGACCCAGTACTTC.

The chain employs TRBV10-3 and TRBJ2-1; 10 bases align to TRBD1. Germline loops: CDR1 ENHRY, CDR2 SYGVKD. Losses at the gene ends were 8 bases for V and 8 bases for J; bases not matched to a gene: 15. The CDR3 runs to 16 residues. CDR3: CAIGPSPGQGPYEQFF. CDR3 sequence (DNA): TGTGCCATCGGACCTTCGCCGGGACAGGGGCCGTATGAGCAGTTCTTC.

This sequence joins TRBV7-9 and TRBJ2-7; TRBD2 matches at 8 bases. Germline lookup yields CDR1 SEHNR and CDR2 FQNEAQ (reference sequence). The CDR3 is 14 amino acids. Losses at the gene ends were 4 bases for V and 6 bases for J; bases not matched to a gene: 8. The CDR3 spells CASSSAESGGEQYF. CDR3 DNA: TGTGCCAGCAGCTCCGCCGAGAGCGGGGGCGAGCAGTACTTC.